This TCR beta chain emerged from a study of T cells in localized non-small cell lung cancer. Note on this clone: Its antigen is not identified.

Germline V CDR1 and CDR2: MNHEY, SMNVEV (reference sequence). The CDR3 has 12 residues. V lost 2 bases to trimming and J lost 9 bases, with 10 bases between them. Profiling relied on immunoSEQ multiplex PCR, and the TCRdb table lists in-frame clones only, not all of them. The sample yields 130,000 or so clones, 70% to 90% seen once. Study observations and caveats: Appearing in adjacent lung were a median about 60 of the top 100 tumor clones.

The material sequenced was peripheral blood, taken before any cancer treatment. This sequence originates from a female donor aged 60 or older with stage I lung adenocarcinoma. The rearrangement links TRBV27 to TRBJ1-1; tentatively, D is TRBD1 (5 bases). The CDR3 loop reads CASSLGRGKAFF. CDR3 coding DNA: TGTGCCAGCAGTTTAGGGAGGGGAAAAGCTTTCTTT.